This entry is about one TCR beta chain. Negative magnetic isolation gave CD8+ and CD4+ cells; FACS enriched CD8+ TEMRA. This sample stems from a study of CD8 T cells in Susac syndrome. With random hexamers, reverse transcription was performed on about 0.5 to 1 ug of RNA. TCRdb re-derived calls from the immunoSEQ multiplex PCR reads in MiXCR, one entry per CDR3 protein. The sample consists of around 190,000 distinct CDR3 sequences, 85% to 95% of them appearing once. The V gene's germline CDR1 is SGHDT and CDR2 YYEEEE. The CDR3 runs to 15 residues. The V and J ends lost 0 bases and 2 bases, in that order; junction bases with no gene match: 1.

This chain joins TRBV5-6 and TRBJ2-3, with TRBD1 matching 9 bases. The source is a human donor with Susac syndrome. The sequenced sample was CD4+ T cells from PBMCs. The CDR3 DNA follows: TGTGCCAGCAGCTTGGAACAGGGGGCCACAGATACGCAGTATTTT. Its protein is CASSLEQGATDTQYF.